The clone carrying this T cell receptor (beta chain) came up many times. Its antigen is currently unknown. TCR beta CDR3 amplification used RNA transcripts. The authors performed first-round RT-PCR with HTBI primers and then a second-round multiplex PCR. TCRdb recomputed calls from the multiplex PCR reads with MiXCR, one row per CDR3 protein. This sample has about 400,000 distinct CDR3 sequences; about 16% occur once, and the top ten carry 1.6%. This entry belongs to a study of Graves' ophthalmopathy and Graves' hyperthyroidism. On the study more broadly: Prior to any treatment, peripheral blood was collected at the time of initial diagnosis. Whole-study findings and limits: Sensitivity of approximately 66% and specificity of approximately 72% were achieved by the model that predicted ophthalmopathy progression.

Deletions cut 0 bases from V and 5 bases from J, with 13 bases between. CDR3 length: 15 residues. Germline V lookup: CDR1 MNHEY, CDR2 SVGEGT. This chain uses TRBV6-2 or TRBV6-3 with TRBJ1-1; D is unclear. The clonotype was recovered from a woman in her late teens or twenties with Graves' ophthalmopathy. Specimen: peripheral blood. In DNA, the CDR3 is TGTGCCAGCAGTTACTCGAATTGGCAGAGGACTGAAGCTTTCTTT. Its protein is CASSYSNWQRTEAFF.